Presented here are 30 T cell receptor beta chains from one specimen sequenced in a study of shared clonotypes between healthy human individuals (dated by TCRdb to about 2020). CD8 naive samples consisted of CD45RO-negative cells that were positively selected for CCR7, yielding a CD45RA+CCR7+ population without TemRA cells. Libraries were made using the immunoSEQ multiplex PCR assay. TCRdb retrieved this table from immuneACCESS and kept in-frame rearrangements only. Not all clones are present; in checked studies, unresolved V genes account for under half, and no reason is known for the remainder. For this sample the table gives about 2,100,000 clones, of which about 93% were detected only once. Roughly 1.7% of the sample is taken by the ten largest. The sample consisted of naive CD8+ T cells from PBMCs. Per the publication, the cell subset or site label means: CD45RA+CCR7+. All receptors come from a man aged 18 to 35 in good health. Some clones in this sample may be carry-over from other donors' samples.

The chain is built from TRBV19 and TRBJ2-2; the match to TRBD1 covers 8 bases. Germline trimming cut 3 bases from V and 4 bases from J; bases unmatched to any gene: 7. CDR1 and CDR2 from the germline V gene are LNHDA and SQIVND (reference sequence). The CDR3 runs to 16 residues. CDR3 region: CASSMGQGAPTGELFF. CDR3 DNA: TGTGCCAGTAGTATGGGGCAGGGGGCGCCCACCGGGGAGCTGTTTTTT.

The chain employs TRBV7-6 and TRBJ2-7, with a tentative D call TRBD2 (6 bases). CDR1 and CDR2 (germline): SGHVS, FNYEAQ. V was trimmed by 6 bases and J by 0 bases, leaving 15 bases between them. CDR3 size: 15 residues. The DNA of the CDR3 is TGTGCCAGCAGTCTCGGGAGCTATTCCTCCTACGAGCAGTACTTC. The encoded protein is CASSLGSYSSYEQYF.

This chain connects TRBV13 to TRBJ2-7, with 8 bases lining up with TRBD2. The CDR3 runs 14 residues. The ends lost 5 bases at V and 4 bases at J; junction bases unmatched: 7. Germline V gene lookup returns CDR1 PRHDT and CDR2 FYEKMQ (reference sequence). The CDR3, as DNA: TGTGCCAGCAGCCAGTCCCAGCGGGAGTACGAGCAGTACTTC. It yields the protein CASSQSQREYEQYF.

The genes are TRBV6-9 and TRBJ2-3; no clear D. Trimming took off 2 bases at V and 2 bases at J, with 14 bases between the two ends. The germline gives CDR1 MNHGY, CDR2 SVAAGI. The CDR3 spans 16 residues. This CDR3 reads CASSYKTDKFTDTQYF. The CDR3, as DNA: TGTGCCAGCAGTTATAAGACCGATAAATTCACAGATACGCAGTATTTT.

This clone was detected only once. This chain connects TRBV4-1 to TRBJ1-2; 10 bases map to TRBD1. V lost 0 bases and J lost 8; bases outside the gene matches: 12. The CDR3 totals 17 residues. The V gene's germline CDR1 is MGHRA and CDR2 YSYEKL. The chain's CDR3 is CASSQDGPDRGLWGYTF. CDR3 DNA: TGCGCCAGCAGCCAAGATGGGCCTGACAGGGGGCTGTGGGGCTACACCTTC.

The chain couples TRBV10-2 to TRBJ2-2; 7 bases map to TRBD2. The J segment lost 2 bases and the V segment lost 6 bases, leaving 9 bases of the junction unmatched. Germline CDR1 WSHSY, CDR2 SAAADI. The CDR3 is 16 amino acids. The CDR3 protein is CASSEPTSVNTGELFF. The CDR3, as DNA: TGCGCCAGCAGCGAGCCCACTAGCGTAAACACCGGGGAGCTGTTTTTT.

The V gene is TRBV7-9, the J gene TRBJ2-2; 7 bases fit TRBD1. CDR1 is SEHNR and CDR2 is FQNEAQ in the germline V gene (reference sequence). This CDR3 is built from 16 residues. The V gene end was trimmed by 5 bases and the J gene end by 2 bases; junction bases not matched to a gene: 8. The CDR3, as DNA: TGTGCCAGCAGCCCGTCGACAGGGCTAAACACCGGGGAGCTGTTTTTT. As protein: CASSPSTGLNTGELFF.

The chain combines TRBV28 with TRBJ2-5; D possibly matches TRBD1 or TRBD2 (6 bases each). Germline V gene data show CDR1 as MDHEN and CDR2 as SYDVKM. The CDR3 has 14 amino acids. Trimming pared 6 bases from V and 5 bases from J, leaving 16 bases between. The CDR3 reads CASSSGAPKETQYF. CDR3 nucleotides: TGTGCCAGCAGCTCGGGGGCCCCGAAGGAGACCCAGTACTTC.

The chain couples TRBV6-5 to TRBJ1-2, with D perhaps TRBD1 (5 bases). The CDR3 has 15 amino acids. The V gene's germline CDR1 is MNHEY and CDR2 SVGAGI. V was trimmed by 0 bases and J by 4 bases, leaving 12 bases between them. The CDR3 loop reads CASSYSQGYGYGYTF. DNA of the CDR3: TGTGCCAGCAGTTACTCCCAGGGTTATGGCTATGGCTACACCTTC.

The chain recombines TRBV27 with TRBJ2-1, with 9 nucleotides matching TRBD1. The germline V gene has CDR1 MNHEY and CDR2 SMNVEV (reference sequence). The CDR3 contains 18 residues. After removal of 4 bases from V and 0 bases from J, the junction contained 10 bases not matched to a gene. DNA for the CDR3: TGTGCCAGCAGTTCCCTCTCGGACAGGGGCAGCTCCTACAATGAGCAGTTCTTC. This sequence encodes CASSSLSDRGSSYNEQFF.

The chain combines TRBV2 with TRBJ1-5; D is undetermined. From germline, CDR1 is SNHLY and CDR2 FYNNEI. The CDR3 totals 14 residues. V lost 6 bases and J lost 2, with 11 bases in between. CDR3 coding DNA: TGTGCCAGCAGCCCGACGGAAGGCAATCAGCCCCAGCATTTT. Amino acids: CASSPTEGNQPQHF.

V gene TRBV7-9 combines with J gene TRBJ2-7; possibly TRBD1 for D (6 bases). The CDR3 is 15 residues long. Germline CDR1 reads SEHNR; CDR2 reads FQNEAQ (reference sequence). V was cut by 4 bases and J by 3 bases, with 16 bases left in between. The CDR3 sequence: CASSSSDSPFYEQYF. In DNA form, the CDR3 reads TGTGCCAGCAGCTCTTCGGACAGCCCCTTCTACGAGCAGTACTTC.

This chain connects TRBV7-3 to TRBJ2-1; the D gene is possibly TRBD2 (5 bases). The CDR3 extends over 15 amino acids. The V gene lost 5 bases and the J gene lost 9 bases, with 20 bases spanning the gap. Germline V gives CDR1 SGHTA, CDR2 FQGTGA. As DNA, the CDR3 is TGTGCCAGCAGCACGACTACTCAACCAAAGGGTGAGCAGTTCTTC. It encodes CASSTTTQPKGEQFF. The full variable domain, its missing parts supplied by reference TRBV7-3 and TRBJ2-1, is GAGVSQTPSNKVTEKGKYVELRCDPISGHTALYWYRQSLGQGPEFLIYFQGTGAADDSGLPNDRFFAVRPEGSVSTLKIQRTERGDSAVYLCASSTTTQPKGEQFFGPGTRLTVL.

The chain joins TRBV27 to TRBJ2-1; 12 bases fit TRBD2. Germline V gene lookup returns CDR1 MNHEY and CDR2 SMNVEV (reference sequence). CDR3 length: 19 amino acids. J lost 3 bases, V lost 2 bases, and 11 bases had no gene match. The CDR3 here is CASSLNGLAGGPDYNEQFF. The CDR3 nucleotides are TGTGCCAGCAGTTTAAACGGGCTAGCGGGAGGGCCTGACTACAATGAGCAGTTCTTC.

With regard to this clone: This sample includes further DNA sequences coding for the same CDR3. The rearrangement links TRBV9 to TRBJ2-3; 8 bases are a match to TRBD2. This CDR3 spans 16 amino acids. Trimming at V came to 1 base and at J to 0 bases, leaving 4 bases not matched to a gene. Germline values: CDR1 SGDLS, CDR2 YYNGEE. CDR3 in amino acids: CASSVSPSGSTDTQYF. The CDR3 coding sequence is TGTGCCAGCAGCGTAAGTCCTAGCGGGAGCACAGATACGCAGTATTTT.

CDR3 sequence: CSVRVRTIINYEQYF. CDR3 nucleotides: TGCAGCGTTAGAGTCCGGACCATAATAAATTACGAGCAGTACTTC. This rearrangement joins TRBV29-1 to TRBJ2-7; unclear D gene. Trimming left V 5 bases short and J 4 bases short, with 21 bases between. The CDR3 is 15 residues long. Germline V gives CDR1 SQVTM, CDR2 ANQGSEA.

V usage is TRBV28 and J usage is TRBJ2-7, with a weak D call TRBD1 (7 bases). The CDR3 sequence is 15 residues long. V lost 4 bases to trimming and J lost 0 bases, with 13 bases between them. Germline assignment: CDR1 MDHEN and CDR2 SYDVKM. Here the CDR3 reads CASSWRGRPSYEQYF. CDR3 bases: TGTGCCAGCAGTTGGAGGGGGCGCCCCTCCTACGAGCAGTACTTC.

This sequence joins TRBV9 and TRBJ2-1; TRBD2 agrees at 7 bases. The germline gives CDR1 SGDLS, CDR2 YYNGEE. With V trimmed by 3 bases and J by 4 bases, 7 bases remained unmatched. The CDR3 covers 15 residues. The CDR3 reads CASSAGTTLYNEQFF. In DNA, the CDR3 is TGTGCCAGCAGCGCCGGGACTACTCTTTACAATGAGCAGTTCTTC.

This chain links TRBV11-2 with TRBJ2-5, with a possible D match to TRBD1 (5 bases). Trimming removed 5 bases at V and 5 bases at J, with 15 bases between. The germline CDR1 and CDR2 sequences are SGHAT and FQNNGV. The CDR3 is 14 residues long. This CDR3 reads CASSDSGIRETQYF. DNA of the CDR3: TGTGCCAGCAGCGACTCAGGGATTCGGGAGACCCAGTACTTC.

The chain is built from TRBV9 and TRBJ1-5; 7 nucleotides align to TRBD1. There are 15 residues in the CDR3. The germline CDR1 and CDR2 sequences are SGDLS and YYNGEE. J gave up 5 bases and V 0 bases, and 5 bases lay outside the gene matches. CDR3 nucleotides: TGTGCCAGCAGCGTAGGGGGACAGAACTATCAGCCCCAGCATTTT. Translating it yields CASSVGGQNYQPQHF.

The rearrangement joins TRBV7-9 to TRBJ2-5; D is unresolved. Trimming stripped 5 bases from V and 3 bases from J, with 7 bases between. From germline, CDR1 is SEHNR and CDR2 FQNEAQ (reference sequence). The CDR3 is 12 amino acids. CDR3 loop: CASSPPKETQYF. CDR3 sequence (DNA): TGTGCCAGCAGCCCGCCGAAAGAGACCCAGTACTTC.

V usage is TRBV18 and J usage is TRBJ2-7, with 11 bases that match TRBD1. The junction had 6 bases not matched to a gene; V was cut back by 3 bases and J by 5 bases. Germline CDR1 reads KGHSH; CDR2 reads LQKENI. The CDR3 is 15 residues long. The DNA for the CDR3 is TGTGCCAGCTCACCCGGACAGGGGGCGCCAGACGAGCAGTACTTC. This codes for CASSPGQGAPDEQYF.

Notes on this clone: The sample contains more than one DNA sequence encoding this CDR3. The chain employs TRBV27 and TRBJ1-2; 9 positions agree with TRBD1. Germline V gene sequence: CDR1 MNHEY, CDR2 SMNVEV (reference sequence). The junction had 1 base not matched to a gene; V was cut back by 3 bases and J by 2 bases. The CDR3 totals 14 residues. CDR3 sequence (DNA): TGTGCCAGCAGTTTCGGACAGGGGAACTATGGCTACACCTTC. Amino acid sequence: CASSFGQGNYGYTF.

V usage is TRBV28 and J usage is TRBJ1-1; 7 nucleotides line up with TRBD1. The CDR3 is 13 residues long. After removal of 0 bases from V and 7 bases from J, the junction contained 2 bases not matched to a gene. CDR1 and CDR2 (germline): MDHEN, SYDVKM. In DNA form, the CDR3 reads TGTGCCAGCAGTTTATGGTGGACAGGTGAAGCTTTCTTT. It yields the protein CASSLWWTGEAFF.

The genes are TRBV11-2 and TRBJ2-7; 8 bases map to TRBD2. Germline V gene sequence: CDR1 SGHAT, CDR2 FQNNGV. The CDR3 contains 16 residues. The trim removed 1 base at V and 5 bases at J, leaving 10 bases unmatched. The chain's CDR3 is CASSLVEAGGTHEQYF. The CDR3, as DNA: TGTGCCAGCAGCTTAGTGGAGGCGGGGGGAACCCACGAGCAGTACTTC.

CDR3 region: CASSSGTWGVGPYEQYF. Here the CDR3 DNA reads TGTGCCAGCAGTTCCGGGACATGGGGAGTGGGGCCCTACGAGCAGTACTTC. The rearrangement uses TRBV27 and TRBJ2-7, with D tentatively TRBD1 (6 bases). Germline V CDR1 and CDR2: MNHEY, SMNVEV (reference sequence). The CDR3 covers 17 residues. The germline V and J ends were trimmed by 4 bases and 2 bases, with 21 bases remaining between them.

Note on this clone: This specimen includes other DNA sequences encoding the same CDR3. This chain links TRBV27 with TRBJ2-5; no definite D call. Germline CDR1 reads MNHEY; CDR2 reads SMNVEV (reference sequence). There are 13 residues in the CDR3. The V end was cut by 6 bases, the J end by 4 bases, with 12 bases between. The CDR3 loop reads CASSLRLGETQYF. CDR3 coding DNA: TGTGCCAGCAGCCTTCGGTTAGGAGAGACCCAGTACTTC.

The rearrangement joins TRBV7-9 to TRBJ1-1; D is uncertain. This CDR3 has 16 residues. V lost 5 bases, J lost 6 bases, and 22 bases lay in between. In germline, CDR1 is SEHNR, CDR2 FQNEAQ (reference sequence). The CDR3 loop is CASSPTKGVTGPEAFF. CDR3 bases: TGTGCCAGCAGCCCCACCAAGGGTGTGACGGGCCCTGAAGCTTTCTTT.

In nucleotides, the CDR3 is TGTGCCAGCAGTTCCATACCTCGCTACGAGCAGTACTTC. It translates to CASSSIPRYEQYF. The chain is built from TRBV6-5 and TRBJ2-7, with D unclear. V shed 4 bases and J shed 3 bases, with 10 bases lying between them. CDR3 length: 13 amino acids. Per the germline V gene, CDR1 is MNHEY and CDR2 is SVGAGI.

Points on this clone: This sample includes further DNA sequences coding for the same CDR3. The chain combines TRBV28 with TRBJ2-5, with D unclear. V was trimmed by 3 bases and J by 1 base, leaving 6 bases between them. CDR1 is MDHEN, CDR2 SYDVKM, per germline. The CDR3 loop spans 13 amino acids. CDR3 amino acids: CASSFPGQETQYF. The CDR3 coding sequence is TGTGCCAGCAGTTTTCCGGGCCAAGAGACCCAGTACTTC.